This TCR beta chain was sequenced in a study of shared clonotypes between healthy human individuals. The genomic DNA of each subset was split evenly across several immunoSEQ plates. Template for every sorted-subset replicate PCR totaled 150 to 250 ng DNA, about 30,000 T cell genomes. Profiled with immunoSEQ multiplex PCR; TCRdb holds only in-frame clones, not every one. The sample has under 1,100,000 clones; roughly 70% are singletons. With respect to this clone: Other nucleotide sequences from this sample produce the same CDR3.

This CDR3 has 13 residues. Germline-derived CDR1 and CDR2 are WSHSY and SAAADI. The trim removed 2 bases at V and 5 bases at J, leaving 2 bases unmatched. Naive CD4+ cells were CD45RA-selected; the remaining cells were memory. The chain carries TRBV10-2 and TRBJ2-7; 8 bases match TRBD1. Sequencing input: memory CD4+ T cells sorted from blood. The subset is: CD45RA-negative fraction. The TCR was taken from a man younger than 30 in good health. CDR3 residues: CASSEQGANEQYF. Written as DNA, the CDR3 is TGCGCCAGCAGTGAGCAGGGGGCTAACGAGCAGTACTTC.